The following is a T cell receptor beta chain sequence with its context. Antigen unknown. Produced via immunoSEQ multiplex PCR; TCRdb's table is partial and in-frame only. Of around 100,000 clones in the sample, 81% were seen once. This sample stems from a study of radiotherapy plus CTLA-4 blockade in lung cancer. Overall study results and limits: Peripheral blood showed expansion of tumor-derived TCR clones after radiotherapy and ipilimumab. Together with interferon-beta, which increased in serum after radiation, early dynamic changes in blood T cell clones were reportedly the best predictors of response.

CDR1 is ENHRY, CDR2 SYGVKD, per germline. This CDR3 is 15 amino acids long. V was cut by 8 bases and J by 2 bases, with 16 bases left in between. The chain employs TRBV10-3 and TRBJ2-1, with a weak D call TRBD2 (7 bases). The material sequenced was peripheral blood, taken from a patient treated with radiotherapy plus ipilimumab. The clonotype originates from a human donor with non-small cell lung cancer that progressed on radiotherapy plus ipilimumab. Some clones in this sample may be carry-over from other donors' samples. In DNA, the CDR3 is TGTGCCATCTCAGAGGGGGGACTACCCTACAATGAGCAGTTCTTC. Protein: CAISEGGLPYNEQFF.